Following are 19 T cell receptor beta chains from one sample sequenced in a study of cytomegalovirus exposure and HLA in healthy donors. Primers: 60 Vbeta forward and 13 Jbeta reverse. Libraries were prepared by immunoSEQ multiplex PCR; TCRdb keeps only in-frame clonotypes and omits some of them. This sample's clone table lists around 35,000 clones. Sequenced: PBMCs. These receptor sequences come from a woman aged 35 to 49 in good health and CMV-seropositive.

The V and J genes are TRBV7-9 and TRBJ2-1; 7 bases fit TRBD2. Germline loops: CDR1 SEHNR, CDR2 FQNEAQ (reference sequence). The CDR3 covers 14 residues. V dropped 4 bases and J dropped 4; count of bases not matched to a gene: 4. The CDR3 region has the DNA TGTGCCAGCAGCTCGGCACTAGCGTACAATGAGCAGTTCTTC. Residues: CASSSALAYNEQFF.

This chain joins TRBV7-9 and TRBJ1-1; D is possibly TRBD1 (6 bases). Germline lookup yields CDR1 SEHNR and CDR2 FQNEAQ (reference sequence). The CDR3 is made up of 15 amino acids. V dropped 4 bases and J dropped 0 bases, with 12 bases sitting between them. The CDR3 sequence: CASSSGQLMNTEAFF. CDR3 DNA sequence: TGTGCCAGCAGCTCCGGACAGCTAATGAACACTGAAGCTTTCTTT. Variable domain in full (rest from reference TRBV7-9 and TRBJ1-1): DTGVSQNPRHKITKRGQNVTFRCDPISEHNRLYWYRQTLGQGPEFLTYFQNEAQLEKSRLLSDRFSAERPKGSFSTLEIQRTEQGDSAMYLCASSSGQLMNTEAFFGQGTRLTVV.

CDR3 in amino acids: CASSLGLPSEQFF. The CDR3 DNA follows: TGCGCCAGCAGCTTGGGACTACCCTCTGAGCAGTTCTTC. The chain has TRBV5-1 and TRBJ2-1; a possible D gene is TRBD2 (5 bases). There are 13 residues in the CDR3. Trimming removed 0 bases at V and 9 bases at J, with 10 bases between. Germline CDR1 reads SGHRS; CDR2 reads YFSETQ.

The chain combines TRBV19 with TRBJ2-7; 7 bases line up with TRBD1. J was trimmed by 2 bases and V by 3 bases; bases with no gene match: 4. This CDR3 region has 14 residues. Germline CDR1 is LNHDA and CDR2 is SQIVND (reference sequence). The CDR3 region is CASSITGVPYEQYF. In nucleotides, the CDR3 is TGTGCCAGTAGTATTACAGGGGTCCCCTACGAGCAGTACTTC. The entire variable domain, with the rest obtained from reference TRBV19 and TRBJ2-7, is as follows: DGGITQSPKYLFRKEGQNVTLSCEQNLNHDAMYWYRQDPGQGLRLIYYSQIVNDFQKGDIAEGYSVSREKKESFPLTVTSAQKNPTAFYLCASSITGVPYEQYFGPGTRLTVT.

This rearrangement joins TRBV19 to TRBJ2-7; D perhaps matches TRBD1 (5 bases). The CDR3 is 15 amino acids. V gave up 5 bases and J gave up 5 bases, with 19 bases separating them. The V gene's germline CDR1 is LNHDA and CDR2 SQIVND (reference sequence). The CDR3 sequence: CASSAPGLRLNEQYF. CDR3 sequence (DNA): TGTGCCAGTAGTGCCCCAGGGCTTAGGCTGAACGAGCAGTACTTC.

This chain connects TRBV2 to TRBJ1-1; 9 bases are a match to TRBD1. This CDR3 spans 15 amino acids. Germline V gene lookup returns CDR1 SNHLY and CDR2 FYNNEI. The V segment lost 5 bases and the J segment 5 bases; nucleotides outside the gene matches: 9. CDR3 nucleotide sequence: TGTGCCAGCAGTACGACAGGGGGGGTCGGGACTGAAGCTTTCTTT. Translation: CASSTTGGVGTEAFF.

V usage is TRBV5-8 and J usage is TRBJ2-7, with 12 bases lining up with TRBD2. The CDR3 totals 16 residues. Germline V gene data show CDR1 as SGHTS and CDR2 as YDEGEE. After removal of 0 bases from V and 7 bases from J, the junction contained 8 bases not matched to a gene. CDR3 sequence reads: CASSLVPSGRAGEQYF. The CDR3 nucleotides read TGTGCCAGCAGCTTGGTGCCTAGCGGGAGGGCCGGGGAGCAGTACTTC.

The CDR3 is CASSSGERSGQPQHF. The CDR3, as DNA: TGTGCCAGCAGCTCCGGCGAGAGAAGCGGTCAGCCCCAGCATTTT. The J gene is TRBJ1-5, the V gene TRBV11-2; D is unclear. Germline CDR1 is SGHAT and CDR2 is FQNNGV. This CDR3 is built from 15 residues. V lost 4 bases and J 6 bases, leaving 16 bases between the germline ends.

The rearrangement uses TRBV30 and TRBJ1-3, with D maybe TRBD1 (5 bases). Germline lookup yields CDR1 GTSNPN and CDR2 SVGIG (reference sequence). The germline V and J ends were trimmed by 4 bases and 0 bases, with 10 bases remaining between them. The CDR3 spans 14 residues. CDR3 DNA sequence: TGTGCCTGGATGACAGCGGGCTCTGGAAACACCATATATTTT. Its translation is CAWMTAGSGNTIYF.

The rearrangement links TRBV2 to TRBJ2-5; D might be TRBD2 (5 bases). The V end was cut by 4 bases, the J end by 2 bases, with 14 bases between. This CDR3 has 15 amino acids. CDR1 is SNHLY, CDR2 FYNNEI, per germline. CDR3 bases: TGTGCCAGCAGTGCCAAGAGGGCGGGTCAAGAGACCCAGTACTTC. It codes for CASSAKRAGQETQYF.

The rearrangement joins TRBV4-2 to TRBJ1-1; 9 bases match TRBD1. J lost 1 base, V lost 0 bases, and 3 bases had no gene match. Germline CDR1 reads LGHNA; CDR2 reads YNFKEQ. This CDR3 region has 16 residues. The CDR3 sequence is CASSQDGTGWNTEAFF. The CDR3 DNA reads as TGTGCCAGCAGCCAAGATGGGACAGGGTGGAACACTGAAGCTTTCTTT.

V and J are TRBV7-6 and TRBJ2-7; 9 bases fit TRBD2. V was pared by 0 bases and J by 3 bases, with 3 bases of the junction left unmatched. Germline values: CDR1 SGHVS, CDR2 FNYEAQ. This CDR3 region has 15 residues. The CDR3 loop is CASSLASGGLYEQYF. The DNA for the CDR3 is TGTGCCAGCAGCTTAGCTAGCGGGGGACTCTACGAGCAGTACTTC. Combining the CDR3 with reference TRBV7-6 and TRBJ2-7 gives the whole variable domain GAGVSQSPRYKVTKRGQDVALRCDPISGHVSLYWYRQALGQGPEFLTYFNYEAQQDKSGLPNDRFSAERPEGSISTLTIQRTEQRDSAMYRCASSLASGGLYEQYFGPGTRLTVT.

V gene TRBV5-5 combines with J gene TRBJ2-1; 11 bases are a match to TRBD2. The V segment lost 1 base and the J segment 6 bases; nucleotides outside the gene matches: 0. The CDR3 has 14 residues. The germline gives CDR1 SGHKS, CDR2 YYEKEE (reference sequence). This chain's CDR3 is CASSLTSGGNEQFF. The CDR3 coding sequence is TGTGCCAGCAGCTTGACTAGCGGGGGCAATGAGCAGTTCTTC.

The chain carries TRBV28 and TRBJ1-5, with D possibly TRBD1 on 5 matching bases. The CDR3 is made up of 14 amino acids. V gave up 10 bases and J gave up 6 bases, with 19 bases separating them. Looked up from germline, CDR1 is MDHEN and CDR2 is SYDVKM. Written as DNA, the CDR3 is TGTGCCACATCTACAGGTCTCGGGAGTCAGCCCCAGCATTTT. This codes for CATSTGLGSQPQHF.

The CDR3 nucleotides read TGTGCCAGCGGCTGGCGGGATCTACGCGAGCAGTACTTC. Translation gives CASGWRDLREQYF. The V and J genes are TRBV27 and TRBJ2-7, with D perhaps TRBD2 (6 bases). Trimming cost V 8 bases and J 6 bases, with 17 bases left between them. CDR3 length: 13 residues. The germline CDR1 and CDR2 sequences are MNHEY and SMNVEV (reference sequence).

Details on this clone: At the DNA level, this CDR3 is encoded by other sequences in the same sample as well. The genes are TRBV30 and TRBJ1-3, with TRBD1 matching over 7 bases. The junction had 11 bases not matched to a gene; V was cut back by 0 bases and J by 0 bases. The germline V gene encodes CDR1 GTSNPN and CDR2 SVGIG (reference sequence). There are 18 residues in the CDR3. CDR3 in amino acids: CAWSVARDSYPSGNTIYF. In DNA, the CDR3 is TGTGCCTGGAGTGTGGCCCGGGACAGTTACCCCTCTGGAAACACCATATATTTT.

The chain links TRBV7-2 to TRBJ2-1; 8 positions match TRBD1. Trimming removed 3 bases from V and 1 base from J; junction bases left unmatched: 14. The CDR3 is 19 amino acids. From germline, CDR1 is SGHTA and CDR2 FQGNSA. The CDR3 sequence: CASSFRLRQGARSYNEQFF. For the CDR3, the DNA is TGTGCCAGCAGCTTTCGCCTGAGGCAGGGGGCTAGGTCCTACAATGAGCAGTTCTTC.

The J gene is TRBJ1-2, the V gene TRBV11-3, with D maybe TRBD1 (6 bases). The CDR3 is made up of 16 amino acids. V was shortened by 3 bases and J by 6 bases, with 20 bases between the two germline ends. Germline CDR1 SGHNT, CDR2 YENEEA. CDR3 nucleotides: TGTGCCAGCAGCTTGCGAGACAGGAGACGGGGAAATGGCTACACCTTC. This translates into CASSLRDRRRGNGYTF.

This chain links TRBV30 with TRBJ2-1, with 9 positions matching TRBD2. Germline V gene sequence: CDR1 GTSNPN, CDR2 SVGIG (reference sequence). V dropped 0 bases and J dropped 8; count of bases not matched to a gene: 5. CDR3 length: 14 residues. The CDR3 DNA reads TGTGCCTGGAGTGTATGGCGGGGGGGTGATGAGCAGTTCTTC. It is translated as CAWSVWRGGDEQFF.